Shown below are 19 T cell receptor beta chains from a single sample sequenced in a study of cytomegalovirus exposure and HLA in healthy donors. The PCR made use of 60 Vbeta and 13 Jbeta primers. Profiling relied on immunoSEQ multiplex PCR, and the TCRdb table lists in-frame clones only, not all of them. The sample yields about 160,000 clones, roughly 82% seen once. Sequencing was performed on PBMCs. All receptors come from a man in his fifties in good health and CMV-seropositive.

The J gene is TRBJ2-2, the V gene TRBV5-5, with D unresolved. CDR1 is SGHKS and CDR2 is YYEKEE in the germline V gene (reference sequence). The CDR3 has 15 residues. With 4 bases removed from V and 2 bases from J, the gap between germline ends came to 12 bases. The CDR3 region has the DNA TGTGCCAGCAGCCCCGAGTTGAGTAACACCGGGGAGCTGTTTTTT. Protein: CASSPELSNTGELFF. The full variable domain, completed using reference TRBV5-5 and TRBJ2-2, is DAGVTQSPTHLIKTRGQQVTLRCSPISGHKSVSWYQQVLGQGPQFIFQYYEKEERGRGNFPDRFSARQFPNYSSELNVNALLLGDSALYLCASSPELSNTGELFFGEGSRLTVL.

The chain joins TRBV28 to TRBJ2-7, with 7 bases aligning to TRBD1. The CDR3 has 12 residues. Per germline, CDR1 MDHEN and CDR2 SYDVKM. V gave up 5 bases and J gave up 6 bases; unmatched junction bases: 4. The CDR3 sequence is CASSIQGIEQYF. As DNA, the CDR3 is TGTGCCAGCAGTATACAGGGGATCGAGCAGTACTTC.

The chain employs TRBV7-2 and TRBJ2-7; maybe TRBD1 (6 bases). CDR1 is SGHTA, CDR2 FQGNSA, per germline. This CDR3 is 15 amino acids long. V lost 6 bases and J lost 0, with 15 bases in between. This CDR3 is CASRPALGGSYEQYF. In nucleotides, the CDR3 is TGTGCCAGCAGACCCGCCCTAGGGGGCTCCTACGAGCAGTACTTC.

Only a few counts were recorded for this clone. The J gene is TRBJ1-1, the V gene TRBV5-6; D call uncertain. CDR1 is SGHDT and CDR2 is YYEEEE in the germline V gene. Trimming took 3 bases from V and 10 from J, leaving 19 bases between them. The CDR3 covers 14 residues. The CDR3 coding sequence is TGTGCCAGCAGCTCTGGGGTAGGGAGATTTCTAGCTTTCTTT. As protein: CASSSGVGRFLAFF.

Written as DNA, the CDR3 is TGTGCCAGCAGCAGAACCGGGACAGGGCCCTACGAGCAGTACTTC. Amino acids: CASSRTGTGPYEQYF. This chain connects TRBV6-5 to TRBJ2-7; 9 bases align to TRBD1. The CDR3 covers 15 residues. Looked up from germline, CDR1 is MNHEY and CDR2 is SVGAGI. Trimming removed 6 bases from V and 2 bases from J; junction bases left unmatched: 8.

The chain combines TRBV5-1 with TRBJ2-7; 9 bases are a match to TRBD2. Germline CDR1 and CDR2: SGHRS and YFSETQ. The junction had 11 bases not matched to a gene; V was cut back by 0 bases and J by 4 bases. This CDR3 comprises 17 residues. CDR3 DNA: TGCGCCAGCAGCTTGGACCGGCTAGCGGGATGGTTATACGAGCAGTACTTC. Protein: CASSLDRLAGWLYEQYF.

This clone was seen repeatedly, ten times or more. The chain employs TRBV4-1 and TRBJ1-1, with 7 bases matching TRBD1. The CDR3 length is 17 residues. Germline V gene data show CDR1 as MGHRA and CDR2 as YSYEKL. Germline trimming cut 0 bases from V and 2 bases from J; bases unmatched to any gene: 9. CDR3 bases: TGCGCCAGCAGCCAAGATTATAAGGGACAGATTAACACTGAAGCTTTCTTT. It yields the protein CASSQDYKGQINTEAFF.

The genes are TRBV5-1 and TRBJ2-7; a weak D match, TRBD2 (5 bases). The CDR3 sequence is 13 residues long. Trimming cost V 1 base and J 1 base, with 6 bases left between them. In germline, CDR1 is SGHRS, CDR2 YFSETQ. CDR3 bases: TGCGCCAGCAGCTTGACTAGTTCCTACGAGCAGTACTTC. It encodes CASSLTSSYEQYF.

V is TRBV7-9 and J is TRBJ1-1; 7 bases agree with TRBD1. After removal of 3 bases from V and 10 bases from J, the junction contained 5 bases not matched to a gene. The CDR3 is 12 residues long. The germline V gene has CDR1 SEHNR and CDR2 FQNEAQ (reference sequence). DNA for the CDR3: TGTGCCAGCAGCTTTGGGGACAGTTCAGCTTTCTTT. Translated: CASSFGDSSAFF.

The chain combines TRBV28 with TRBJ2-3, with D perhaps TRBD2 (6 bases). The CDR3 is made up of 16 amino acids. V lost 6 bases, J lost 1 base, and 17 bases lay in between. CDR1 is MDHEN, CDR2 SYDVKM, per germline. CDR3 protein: CASSPWGEARTDTQYF. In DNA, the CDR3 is TGTGCCAGCAGCCCCTGGGGGGAGGCCCGCACAGATACGCAGTATTTT.

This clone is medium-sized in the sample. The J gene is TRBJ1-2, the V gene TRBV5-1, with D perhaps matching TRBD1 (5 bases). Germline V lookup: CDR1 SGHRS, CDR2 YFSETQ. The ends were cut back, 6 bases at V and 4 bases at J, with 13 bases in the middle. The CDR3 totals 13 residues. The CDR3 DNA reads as TGCGCCAGCACCGAAGGGGATGGCTATGGCTACACCTTC. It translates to CASTEGDGYGYTF.

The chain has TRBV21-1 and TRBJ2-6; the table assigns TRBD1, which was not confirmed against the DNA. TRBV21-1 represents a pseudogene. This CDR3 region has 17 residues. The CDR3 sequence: CASSKGQGARGANVLTF. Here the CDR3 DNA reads TGTGCCAGCAGCAAAGGACAGGGGGCGAGGGGGGCCAACGTCCTGACTTTC.

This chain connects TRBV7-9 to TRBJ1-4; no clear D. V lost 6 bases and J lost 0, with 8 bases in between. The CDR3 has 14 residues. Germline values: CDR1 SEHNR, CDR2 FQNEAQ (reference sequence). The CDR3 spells CASSPQATNEKLFF. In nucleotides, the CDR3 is TGTGCCAGCAGTCCACAAGCAACTAATGAAAAACTGTTTTTT.

CDR3 sequence reads: CASSVRQNSGNTIYF. As DNA, the CDR3 is TGTGCCAGCAGCGTTCGTCAGAACTCTGGAAACACCATATATTTT. The chain is built from TRBV9 and TRBJ1-3, with D unclear. V shed 2 bases and J shed 0 bases, with 9 bases lying between them. CDR1 is SGDLS and CDR2 is YYNGEE in the germline V gene. The CDR3 spans 15 residues.

The CDR3 bases are TGTGCCAGCAGCTTGGGACTCGGGGACGAGCAGTACTTC. Its translation: CASSLGLGDEQYF. The rearrangement links TRBV7-3 to TRBJ2-5; TRBD2 is a possible D gene (6 bases). Matching the DNA end better, TRBJ2-7 makes the J call doubtful. The germline CDR1 and CDR2 sequences are SGHTA and FQGTGA. The CDR3 is 13 amino acids.

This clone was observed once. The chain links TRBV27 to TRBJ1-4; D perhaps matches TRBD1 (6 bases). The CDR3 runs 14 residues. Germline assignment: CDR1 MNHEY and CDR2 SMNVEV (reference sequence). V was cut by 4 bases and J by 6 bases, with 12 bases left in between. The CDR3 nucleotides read TGTGCCAGCAGTTCCGGACAGCTTTATGAAAAACTGTTTTTT. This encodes CASSSGQLYEKLFF.

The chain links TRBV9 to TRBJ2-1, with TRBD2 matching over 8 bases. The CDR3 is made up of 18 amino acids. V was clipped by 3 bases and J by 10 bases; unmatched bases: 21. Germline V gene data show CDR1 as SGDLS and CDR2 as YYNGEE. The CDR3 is CASSEAIPGLVLRGEQFF. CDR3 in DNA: TGTGCCAGCAGCGAGGCTATTCCGGGACTAGTTTTGCGTGGGGAGCAGTTCTTC.

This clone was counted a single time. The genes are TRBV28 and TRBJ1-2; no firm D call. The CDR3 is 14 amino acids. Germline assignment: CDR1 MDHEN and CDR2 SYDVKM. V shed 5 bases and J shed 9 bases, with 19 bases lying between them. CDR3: CASSPTAEGSRYTF. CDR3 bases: TGTGCCAGCAGTCCAACTGCAGAGGGAAGCCGCTACACCTTC.

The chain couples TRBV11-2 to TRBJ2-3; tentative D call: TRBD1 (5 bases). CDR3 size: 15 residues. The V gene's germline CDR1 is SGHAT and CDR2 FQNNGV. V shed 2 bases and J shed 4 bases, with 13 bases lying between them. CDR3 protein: CASSLLVGVADTQYF. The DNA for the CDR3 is TGTGCCAGCAGCTTACTGGTAGGGGTGGCAGATACGCAGTATTTT.